This T cell receptor (beta chain) was recovered during a study of T cell responses to AZD1222 COVID-19 vaccine. Profiling relied on immunoSEQ multiplex PCR, and the TCRdb table lists in-frame clones only, not all of them. The sample yields fewer than 180,000 clones, over 75% seen once. This CDR3 region has 20 residues. V lost 0 bases to trimming and J lost 1 base, with 24 bases between them. General observations from the study: Nearly half of unique spike-specific TCRs reportedly avoided B.1.351 and B.1.1.7 mutated regions. Recipients of AZD1222 seropositive at baseline numbered only 5 or 6.

Pooled samples include second doses given at about 4 or 12 weeks. This clone was recorded a few times. Antigen specificity is unknown. J is TRBJ2-5 and V is TRBV23-1; the D gene is possibly TRBD1 (6 bases). TRBV23-1 carries the ORF label, with uncertain function. Here the sequenced sample was peripheral blood, taken 28 days after the second AZD1222 dose. This TCR was recovered from an adult who received the AZD1222 COVID-19 vaccine. CDR3 sequence (DNA): TGCGCCAGCAGTCAATCAAATCCTGGGACACACCTGATTTTCCAAGAGACCCAGTACTTC. This sequence encodes CASSQSNPGTHLIFQETQYF.